One and the same sample provided the 29 T cell receptor beta chains below, sequenced in a study of graft-versus-host responses after intestinal transplantation. These TCRs' antigens remain unknown. TCRdb keeps only in-frame clones here, not all; method: immunoSEQ multiplex PCR. The table records some 110,000 clones, 90% of them present only once. The source was unstimulated CD4+ T cells sorted from spleen or lymph node cells, collected before intestinal transplant. The source of these receptors is a human donor who received an intestinal transplant.

The rearrangement joins TRBV4-3 to TRBJ1-2; TRBD1 is a possible D gene (5 bases). The CDR3 spans 15 residues. Germline V gene data show CDR1 as LGHNA and CDR2 as YSLEER. The V end lost 1 base, the J end lost 5 bases, and 14 bases lay between the germline ends. CDR3 nucleotides: TGCGCCAGCAGCCAAGCCACCGAGACAGCTTATGGCTACACCTTC. Translated, it gives CASSQATETAYGYTF.

V usage is TRBV28 and J usage is TRBJ2-5, with TRBD2 matching over 10 bases. Germline V lookup: CDR1 MDHEN, CDR2 SYDVKM. This CDR3 spans 16 amino acids. Trimming removed 6 bases from V and 2 bases from J; junction bases left unmatched: 9. The CDR3 is CASSPAGLASQETQYF. DNA for the CDR3: TGTGCCAGCAGCCCAGCGGGACTAGCGTCACAAGAGACCCAGTACTTC.

Only a few counts were recorded for this clone. This sequence joins TRBV30 and TRBJ1-4, with 10 positions matching TRBD1. Trimming at V came to 5 bases and at J to 2 bases, leaving 2 bases not matched to a gene. Germline V gene sequence: CDR1 GTSNPN, CDR2 SVGIG (reference sequence). The CDR3 has 14 residues. DNA for the CDR3: TGTGCCTGGGGGACAGGGGTGACTAATGAAAAACTGTTTTTT. Its translation is CAWGTGVTNEKLFF.

This clone was counted once. The chain employs TRBV21-1 and TRBJ2-1; TRBD2 is taken as the D call from the table, unchecked against the DNA. TRBV21-1 is assigned pseudogene status. The CDR3 length is 15 residues. The CDR3 nucleotides are TGTGCCACCCAAACTAGCGAGAGCTCCTACAATGAGCAGTTCTTC. Its translation: CATQTSESSYNEQFF.

The genes are TRBV9 and TRBJ2-6; 8 nucleotides align to TRBD1. This CDR3 spans 18 amino acids. Germline CDR1 and CDR2: SGDLS and YYNGEE. With V trimmed by 2 bases and J by 0 bases, 7 bases remained unmatched. Here the CDR3 reads CASSVPGQASSGANVLTF. In DNA form, the CDR3 reads TGTGCCAGCAGCGTTCCGGGACAGGCAAGCTCTGGGGCCAACGTCCTGACTTTC.

A few counts support this clone. The rearrangement links TRBV5-1 to TRBJ2-7; weak D call: TRBD1 (5 bases). The CDR3 spans 15 residues. The V end lost 1 base, the J end lost 2 bases, and 13 bases lay between the germline ends. Germline V gene sequence: CDR1 SGHRS, CDR2 YFSETQ. The CDR3 nucleotides read TGCGCCAGCAGCTTGAGTCCACAGGAGACCTACGAGCAGTACTTC. Encoded protein: CASSLSPQETYEQYF.

The rearrangement links TRBV19 to TRBJ2-3, with D uncertain. The CDR3 has 15 amino acids. V gave up 3 bases and J gave up 1 base, with 11 bases separating them. Germline loops: CDR1 LNHDA, CDR2 SQIVND (reference sequence). CDR3 sequence reads: CASSITDWGTDTQYF. The CDR3 DNA is TGTGCCAGTAGTATCACCGACTGGGGCACAGATACGCAGTATTTT.

V and J are TRBV30 and TRBJ1-2; tentative D call: TRBD1 (6 bases). This CDR3 region has 12 residues. Trimming shortened V by 4 bases and J by 13 bases, and 19 bases separated the two germline ends. CDR1 GTSNPN and CDR2 SVGIG come from the germline V gene (reference sequence). The chain's CDR3 is CAWNRGRGAGTF. The DNA for the CDR3 is TGTGCCTGGAACCGGGGGAGGGGGGCTGGCACCTTC.

The chain employs TRBV9 and TRBJ2-7; 9 nucleotides align to TRBD2. V was pared by 3 bases and J by 0 bases, with 4 bases of the junction left unmatched. Germline assignment: CDR1 SGDLS and CDR2 YYNGEE. This CDR3 is built from 15 residues. Here the CDR3 DNA reads TGTGCCAGCAGCGAGCGGGGGGACAGCTCCTACGAGCAGTACTTC. This codes for CASSERGDSSYEQYF.

V usage is TRBV7-2 and J usage is TRBJ1-5; D remains unclear. The CDR3 spans 15 residues. V shed 5 bases and J shed 0 bases, with 11 bases lying between them. CDR1 and CDR2 from the germline V gene are SGHTA and FQGNSA. The CDR3 DNA reads as TGTGCCAGCAGCCCATACAAGAATAGCAATCAGCCCCAGCATTTT. It translates to CASSPYKNSNQPQHF.

The chain has TRBV18 and TRBJ1-1, with TRBD1 matching over 7 bases. The CDR3 has 18 amino acids. V dropped 2 bases and J dropped 0; count of bases not matched to a gene: 12. The germline V gene has CDR1 KGHSH and CDR2 LQKENI. The DNA of the CDR3 is TGTGCCAGCTCACCAACGACGTTTAACAGGGGAATGAACACTGAAGCTTTCTTT. This codes for CASSPTTFNRGMNTEAFF. The whole variable domain, filled in from reference TRBV18 and TRBJ1-1, reads NAGVMQNPRHLVRRRGQEARLRCSPMKGHSHVYWYRQLPEEGLKFMVYLQKENIIDESGMPKERFSAEFPKEGPSILRIQQVVRGDSAAYFCASSPTTFNRGMNTEAFFGQGTRLTVV.

The J gene is TRBJ2-7, the V gene TRBV9, with a weak D call TRBD2 (5 bases). The germline CDR1 and CDR2 sequences are SGDLS and YYNGEE. With 4 bases removed from V and 6 bases from J, the gap between germline ends came to 17 bases. CDR3 length: 14 residues. The CDR3 DNA is TGTGCCAGCAGCTCCGGACTGGAAAACTGCGAGCAGTACTTC. Its protein product is CASSSGLENCEQYF.

The rearrangement joins TRBV11-2 to TRBJ1-2, with a tentative D call TRBD1 (5 bases). Germline-derived CDR1 and CDR2 are SGHAT and FQNNGV. The CDR3 is 14 amino acids. V was clipped by 3 bases and J by 8 bases, with 16 bases between them. The CDR3 is CASSLIGGGLGYTF. The CDR3 coding sequence is TGTGCCAGCAGCTTGATCGGGGGAGGGTTAGGCTACACCTTC.

The chain has TRBV7-2 and TRBJ2-1; 8 bases are a match to TRBD2. After removal of 5 bases from V and 6 bases from J, the junction contained 9 bases not matched to a gene. Germline lookup yields CDR1 SGHTA and CDR2 FQGNSA. CDR3 length: 15 residues. The CDR3 reads CASSPYGGGPNEQFF. For the CDR3, the DNA is TGTGCCAGCAGCCCGTACGGGGGGGGTCCCAATGAGCAGTTCTTC.

The J gene is TRBJ1-4, the V gene TRBV27; D call uncertain. The CDR3 has 13 amino acids. The germline CDR1 and CDR2 sequences are MNHEY and SMNVEV (reference sequence). The V end lost 4 bases, the J end lost 8 bases, and 11 bases lay between the germline ends. The CDR3 loop reads CASSSPLLEKLFF. The CDR3 DNA follows: TGTGCCAGCAGTTCCCCGTTACTGGAAAAACTGTTTTTT.

The chain carries TRBV18 and TRBJ2-5; 13 bases map to TRBD2. Per germline, CDR1 KGHSH and CDR2 LQKENI. The CDR3 consists of 15 residues. With V trimmed by 5 bases and J by 0 bases, 0 bases remained unmatched. The CDR3 loop is CASSGLAGDQETQYF. CDR3 coding DNA: TGTGCCAGCTCAGGACTAGCGGGAGACCAAGAGACCCAGTACTTC.

The J gene is TRBJ1-5, the V gene TRBV10-3; D not certain. CDR1 is ENHRY and CDR2 is SYGVKD in the germline V gene. V was clipped by 0 bases and J by 4 bases, with 10 bases between them. There are 15 residues in the CDR3. CDR3 sequence (DNA): TGTGCCATCAGTGAGTCGTCAGGCACGAATCAGCCCCAGCATTTT. It is translated as CAISESSGTNQPQHF.

This sequence joins TRBV28 and TRBJ1-2; no firm D call. The V and J ends lost 1 base and 7 bases respectively, with 13 bases between them. Germline-derived CDR1 and CDR2 are MDHEN and SYDVKM. The CDR3 has 14 residues. This CDR3 reads CASSLSSGHFGYTF. The CDR3 DNA sequence: TGTGCCAGCAGTTTATCCTCAGGTCATTTTGGCTACACCTTC.

The chain uses TRBV30 and TRBJ1-2, with TRBD1 matching over 7 bases. CDR3 length equals 13 residues. J lost 4 bases, V lost 8 bases, and 10 bases had no gene match. The germline gives CDR1 GTSNPN, CDR2 SVGIG (reference sequence). The CDR3 DNA reads as TGTGCCCAGGGACAGCCTAATATCTATGGCTACACCTTC. This encodes CAQGQPNIYGYTF.

V and J are TRBV10-2 and TRBJ1-2; 10 bases map to TRBD1. V shed 4 bases, J shed 8 bases, and the junction held 1 base outside the gene matches. From germline, CDR1 is WSHSY and CDR2 SAAADI. This CDR3 region has 12 residues. The CDR3 is CASSGTGGGYTF. Here the CDR3 DNA reads TGCGCCAGCAGTGGGACAGGGGGAGGCTACACCTTC.

The chain has TRBV18 and TRBJ1-1; D is possibly TRBD1 (5 bases). Germline CDR1 KGHSH, CDR2 LQKENI. With 3 bases removed from V and 5 bases from J, the gap between germline ends came to 10 bases. The CDR3 extends over 13 amino acids. For the CDR3, the DNA is TGTGCCAGCTCACCCCAAACAGGAACTGAAGCTTTCTTT. It specifies CASSPQTGTEAFF.

The V and J genes are TRBV28 and TRBJ2-1; TRBD2 matches 10 bases. Germline loops: CDR1 MDHEN, CDR2 SYDVKM. The CDR3 has 15 residues. Germline trimming cut 6 bases from V and 3 bases from J; bases unmatched to any gene: 5. The CDR3 reads CASSPSGSSYNEQFF. CDR3 sequence (DNA): TGTGCCAGCAGCCCTAGCGGGAGTAGCTACAATGAGCAGTTCTTC.

This sequence joins TRBV4-3 and TRBJ2-3; 8 positions agree with TRBD1. CDR1 and CDR2 (germline): LGHNA, YSLEER. The CDR3 spans 15 residues. With V trimmed by 3 bases and J by 3 bases, 5 bases remained unmatched. Here the CDR3 DNA reads TGCGCCAGCAGCCAGACAGGGGCTAGGACAGATACGCAGTATTTT. It yields the protein CASSQTGARTDTQYF.

The chain recombines TRBV6-1 with TRBJ2-7; tentative D call: TRBD1 (6 bases). The CDR3 has 13 residues. Looked up from germline, CDR1 is MNHNS and CDR2 is SASEGT. The V and J ends lost 7 bases and 4 bases respectively, with 14 bases between them. The CDR3 spells CASKRTVNYEQYF. The CDR3 DNA sequence: TGTGCCAGCAAGAGGACAGTCAATTACGAGCAGTACTTC.

The V gene is TRBV6-5, the J gene TRBJ1-1; 11 positions agree with TRBD1. Germline values: CDR1 MNHEY, CDR2 SVGAGI. Germline trimming cut 10 bases from V and 3 bases from J; bases unmatched to any gene: 10. The CDR3 length is 15 residues. CDR3 sequence reads: CAIRPGGQGDTEAFF. CDR3 DNA sequence: TGTGCCATCCGCCCAGGGGGACAGGGGGACACTGAAGCTTTCTTT.

The chain recombines TRBV11-2 with TRBJ2-7, with D possibly matching TRBD2 (5 bases). The CDR3 has 14 amino acids. CDR1 and CDR2 (germline): SGHAT, FQNNGV. The germline V and J ends were trimmed by 5 bases and 6 bases, with 17 bases remaining between them. CDR3 loop: CASSGRTPPGEQYF. CDR3 sequence (DNA): TGTGCCAGCAGCGGTCGGACTCCTCCGGGCGAGCAGTACTTC.

This clone was counted only a few times. In DNA form, the CDR3 reads TGTGCCAGCTCTCCTTACATGAACACTGAAGCTTTCTTT. Translation: CASSPYMNTEAFF. The V and J genes are TRBV14 and TRBJ1-1; D gene uncertain. Per germline, CDR1 SGHDN and CDR2 FVKESK. This CDR3 region has 13 residues. Trimming cost V 8 bases and J 0 bases, with 10 bases left between them.

The V and J genes are TRBV7-2 and TRBJ2-3, with D maybe TRBD2 (5 bases). V gave up 6 bases and J gave up 10 bases, with 17 bases separating them. The length of the CDR3 is 13 residues. CDR1 and CDR2 from the germline V gene are SGHTA and FQGNSA. Here the CDR3 reads CASSARTEGPQYF. CDR3 in DNA: TGTGCCAGCAGTGCCCGGACCGAGGGTCCGCAGTATTTT.

The chain recombines TRBV6-5 with TRBJ2-1; no definite D call. The germline gives CDR1 MNHEY, CDR2 SVGAGI. The CDR3 runs 15 residues. The ends were cut back, 7 bases at V and 6 bases at J, with 19 bases in the middle. The CDR3 bases are TGTGCCAGCACCCGCCTCCTCCCTGCCGGCAATGAGCAGTTCTTC. Protein sequence: CASTRLLPAGNEQFF.